The TCR beta chain under discussion was sequenced for a study of multiple sclerosis patients with progressive multifocal leukoencephalopathy. Only in-frame clones appear in the TCRdb table, and some are missing; sequencing was by immunoSEQ multiplex PCR. The table shows some 27,000 clones, with almost 90% occurring only once. J gave up 6 bases and V 3 bases, and 7 bases lay outside the gene matches. Looked up from germline, CDR1 is GTSNPN and CDR2 is SVGIG (reference sequence). The CDR3 consists of 13 residues. Time point described: roughly 13 months of natalizumab therapy. This TCR was recovered from a human donor with multiple sclerosis. V and J are TRBV30 and TRBJ1-2; 7 bases agree with TRBD1. The sample consisted of PBMCs, taken from a patient treated with natalizumab. This CDR3 is CAWSEGAAHGYTF. The DNA of the CDR3 is TGTGCCTGGAGCGAGGGGGCGGCGCATGGCTACACCTTC. Full variable domain (missing parts from reference TRBV30 and TRBJ1-2): SQTIHQWPATLVQPVGSPLSLECTVEGTSNPNLYWYRQAAGRGLQLLFYSVGIGQISSEVPQNLSASRPQDRQFILSSKKLLLSDSGFYLCAWSEGAAHGYTFGSGTRLTVV.